This is a list of T cell receptor beta chains from one sample in a study of CD8+ T cells in alopecia areata. The table came from immunoSEQ multiplex PCR; TCRdb's copy has only in-frame clones and leaves some out. The repertoire includes 60,000 to 70,000 clones, around half of them detected once, and about 15% sits in the top ten. The input for sequencing was CD8+ T cells sorted from blood, taken at week 0. These receptors came from a human donor with alopecia areata. The CDR3 runs from the conserved cysteine through the conserved F or W. The order of the fields is J gene, V gene, D gene, clone size, CDR3 protein, CDR3 DNA. A D gene is named only where the DNA matches it firmly. Clone size is not always given. Where it is, it says once, few, many or a class for expanded clones.

TRBJ1-1 TRBV4-1 NA NA CASSQPRTGGAFF TGCGCCAGCAGCCAACCCCGCACAGGTGGGGCTTTCTTT
TRBJ1-5 TRBV9 NA NA CASSAGGQPQHF TGTGCCAGCAGCGCCGGAGGTCAGCCCCAGCATTTT
TRBJ2-7 TRBV4-1 TRBD2 NA CASSPHGLAESYEQYF TGCGCCAGCAGCCCCCACGGACTAGCGGAGTCCTACGAGCAGTACTTC
TRBJ1-2 TRBV7-9 NA NA CASIGDYGYTF TGTGCCAGCATCGGCGATTATGGCTACACCTTC
TRBJ2-1 TRBV29-1 NA few CSLRGGQHNEQFF TGCAGTCTAAGGGGGGGCCAGCACAATGAGCAGTTCTTC
TRBJ2-3 TRBV4-1 TRBD2 few CASSQPRAGAADTQYF TGCGCCAGCAGCCAACCCCGAGCGGGAGCCGCAGATACGCAGTATTTT
TRBJ2-7 TRBV29-1 NA medium-sized CSVRGAGDVAYEQYF TGCAGCGTCCGCGGGGCAGGGGACGTTGCCTACGAGCAGTACTTC
TRBJ2-7 TRBV25-1 NA few CASGNSYEQYF TGTGCCAGCGGGAACTCCTACGAGCAGTACTTC
TRBJ2-7 TRBV4-1 NA few CASSLSGMSEQYF TGCGCCAGCAGCCTGTCGGGGATGTCCGAGCAGTACTTC
TRBJ2-7 TRBV7-2 NA once CASSLAGGASEQYF TGTGCCAGCAGCTTAGCGGGTGGGGCCTCCGAGCAGTACTTC
TRBJ2-7 TRBV18 NA NA CASSPDTSYEQYF TGTGCCAGCTCACCCGACACTTCCTACGAGCAGTACTTC
TRBJ2-3 TRBV9 NA many CASSVEGNTDTQYF TGTGCCAGCAGCGTAGAAGGTAACACAGATACGCAGTATTTT
TRBJ2-1 TRBV28 NA NA CASSLLGEQFF TGTGCCAGCAGTTTACTCGGTGAGCAGTTCTTC
TRBJ2-7 TRBV9 NA NA CASSVAANSYEQYF TGTGCCAGCAGCGTAGCGGCTAACTCCTACGAGCAGTACTTC